The source of this TCR beta chain is a study of shared clonotypes between healthy human individuals. The count of this clone is one. In the naive CD8 group, cells lacked CD45RO and were positively selected for CCR7, so terminally differentiated effector memory CD45RA+ cells were left out. V shed 3 bases and J 4 bases; nucleotides not matched to a gene: 10. The germline V gene encodes CDR1 LNHDA and CDR2 SQIVND (reference sequence). The CDR3 contains 16 residues. The data were produced by immunoSEQ multiplex PCR, yet TCRdb's version contains in-frame clones alone and is incomplete. The sample includes roughly 850,000 clones, 95% to 97% seen only once; the top ten take roughly 0.23%.

The sample consisted of naive CD8+ T cells sorted from blood. The source of this sequence is a man aged 25 to 40 in good health. The genes are TRBV19 and TRBJ2-3, with 7 bases identical to TRBD2. CDR3 loop: CASSIGAGVGSDTQYF. For the CDR3, the DNA is TGTGCCAGTAGTATTGGCGCGGGAGTTGGCTCAGATACGCAGTATTTT. The full variable domain, in which reference TRBV19 and TRBJ2-3 provide the parts outside the CDR3, is DGGITQSPKYLFRKEGQNVTLSCEQNLNHDAMYWYRQDPGQGLRLIYYSQIVNDFQKGDIAEGYSVSREKKESFPLTVTSAQKNPTAFYLCASSIGAGVGSDTQYFGPGTRLTVL.